Below are 31 T cell receptor beta chains sequenced from a single sample in a study of T cell responses to AZD1222 COVID-19 vaccine (dated by TCRdb to the early 2020s). The receptor library was made with the immunoSEQ multiplex PCR assay. The table comes from immuneACCESS by way of TCRdb, which keeps in-frame sequences with V and J called. Part of the clones is missing from these tables; in studies checked, under half for an unresolved V gene and the rest for unknown reasons. Recorded for this sample are 120,000 or so clones; roughly 84% of them occurred a single time. The top ten constitute approximately 26% of the sample. What this sample's time point label stands for: about 28 days (+/-7) after the second vaccine dose. Here the sequenced sample was peripheral blood, taken 28 days after the second AZD1222 dose. The receptor set was obtained from an adult who received the AZD1222 COVID-19 vaccine.

The chain links TRBV28 to TRBJ1-5; 10 nucleotides agree with TRBD1. Trimming took 0 bases from V and 7 from J; bases not matched to a gene: 3. Germline loops: CDR1 MDHEN, CDR2 SYDVKM. This CDR3 spans 15 amino acids. The CDR3 DNA sequence: TGTGCCAGCAGTTTATGGGGGACAGGGGTCCAGCCCCAGCATTTT. Translated, it gives CASSLWGTGVQPQHF.

The chain is built from TRBV28 and TRBJ1-1; 7 positions match TRBD1. This CDR3 contains 15 residues. CDR1 MDHEN and CDR2 SYDVKM come from the germline V gene. V was pared by 6 bases and J by 3 bases, with 10 bases of the junction left unmatched. The CDR3 DNA reads TGTGCCAGCAGATTGCCGTTTGGGACAGACACTGAAGCTTTCTTT. It encodes CASRLPFGTDTEAFF.

The gene calls are TRBV10-3 and TRBJ2-1, with D tentatively TRBD1 (5 bases). With 3 bases removed from V and 3 bases from J, the gap between germline ends came to 15 bases. The CDR3 runs to 16 residues. The V gene's germline CDR1 is ENHRY and CDR2 SYGVKD. The CDR3 loop is CAISDPSGIVYNEQFF. The CDR3 nucleotides read TGTGCCATCAGTGACCCCTCAGGGATCGTCTACAATGAGCAGTTCTTC.

This rearrangement joins TRBV6-5 to TRBJ1-6; D not certain. CDR1 is MNHEY and CDR2 is SVGAGI in the germline V gene. The CDR3 has 14 residues. V was pared by 4 bases and J by 8 bases, with 12 bases between. The CDR3 nucleotides are TGTGCCAGCAGTTCAGACGGCCAAGATTCACCCCTCCACTTT. Translated, it gives CASSSDGQDSPLHF.

The chain joins TRBV5-5 to TRBJ2-5; 11 bases match TRBD2. The germline CDR1 and CDR2 sequences are SGHKS and YYEKEE (reference sequence). CDR3 length: 14 residues. The junction had 3 bases not matched to a gene; V was cut back by 1 base and J by 7 bases. The CDR3 region has the DNA TGTGCCAGCAGCTTGTCCGGACTAGCGGGGACCCAGTACTTC. Protein sequence: CASSLSGLAGTQYF.

The rearrangement joins TRBV29-1 to TRBJ1-5, with 11 bases aligning to TRBD1. The germline gives CDR1 SQVTM, CDR2 ANQGSEA. The CDR3 sequence is 14 residues long. The J segment lost 2 bases and the V segment lost 5 bases, leaving 2 bases of the junction unmatched. CDR3 bases: TGCAGCGTTTGGACAGGGGGCGGCAATCAGCCCCAGCATTTT. Translated, it gives CSVWTGGGNQPQHF. Together with reference TRBV29-1 and TRBJ1-5, the CDR3 gives the full variable domain: SAVISQKPSRDICQRGTSLTIQCQVDSQVTMMFWYRQQPGQSLTLIATANQGSEATYESGFVIDKFPISRPNLTFSTLTVSNMSPEDSSIYLCSVWTGGGNQPQHFGDGTRLSIL.

This clone was observed a handful of times. CDR3 bases: TGCGCCAGCAGCCAATATGACAGGGGCCAGGAGACCCAGTACTTC. Protein: CASSQYDRGQETQYF. This chain uses TRBV4-1 with TRBJ2-5, with 8 bases aligning to TRBD1. Germline V CDR1 and CDR2: MGHRA, YSYEKL. The CDR3 covers 15 residues. Trimming at V came to 2 bases and at J to 5 bases, leaving 7 bases not matched to a gene.

The chain is built from TRBV24-1 and TRBJ2-7, with D maybe TRBD1 (5 bases). The ends were cut back, 5 bases at V and 9 bases at J, with 16 bases in the middle. CDR3 length: 13 residues. CDR1 is KGHDR, CDR2 SFDVKD, per germline. The CDR3 loop reads CATSGGRDWVQYF. CDR3 nucleotide sequence: TGTGCCACCAGTGGGGGCAGGGATTGGGTGCAGTACTTC.

In its sample, this clone was seen a few times. The chain employs TRBV29-1 and TRBJ1-2; D remains ambiguous. V gave up 7 bases and J gave up 1 base, with 13 bases separating them. The CDR3 contains 13 residues. CDR1 SQVTM and CDR2 ANQGSEA come from the germline V gene. CDR3 in amino acids: CSDARGDNYGYTF. For the CDR3, the DNA is TGCAGCGACGCTCGCGGGGATAACTATGGCTACACCTTC.

The V and J genes are TRBV7-2 and TRBJ2-5; D gene unclear. CDR3 length: 14 residues. V lost 5 bases to trimming and J lost 1 base, with 11 bases between them. Per germline, CDR1 SGHTA and CDR2 FQGNSA. CDR3 coding DNA: TGTGCCAGCAGCCTCATGGCTGCCCAAGAGACCCAGTACTTC. Protein sequence: CASSLMAAQETQYF.

The J gene is TRBJ1-2, the V gene TRBV7-9, with TRBD1 matching 8 bases. V was clipped by 5 bases and J by 9 bases; unmatched bases: 5. This CDR3 comprises 12 residues. Per the germline V gene, CDR1 is SEHNR and CDR2 is FQNEAQ (reference sequence). The chain's CDR3 is CASSGQGASYTF. DNA of the CDR3: TGTGCCAGCAGCGGGCAGGGGGCGAGCTACACCTTC.

This clone was counted a few times. This chain joins TRBV28 and TRBJ1-6; 11 nucleotides agree with TRBD1. With 4 bases clipped from V and 9 bases from J, the junction kept 11 bases outside the gene matches. This CDR3 comprises 17 residues. The V gene's germline CDR1 is MDHEN and CDR2 SYDVKM. CDR3 sequence: CASSSPHGQGAGSPLHF. The CDR3 DNA sequence: TGTGCCAGCAGTTCCCCCCACGGACAGGGGGCAGGTTCACCCCTCCACTTT.

The rearrangement links TRBV19 to TRBJ2-2, with D possibly called TRBD1 or TRBD2 (6 bases each). V was trimmed by 3 bases and J by 7 bases, leaving 15 bases between them. The CDR3 spans 15 residues. Germline V gives CDR1 LNHDA, CDR2 SQIVND (reference sequence). The CDR3 DNA sequence: TGTGCCAGTAGTATCGGGGGCAGGGTTAACGGGGAGCTGTTTTTT. Protein: CASSIGGRVNGELFF.

The chain joins TRBV5-4 to TRBJ2-7; 7 bases line up with TRBD2. This CDR3 contains 14 residues. After removal of 4 bases from V and 3 bases from J, the junction contained 7 bases not matched to a gene. Germline loops: CDR1 SGHNT, CDR2 YYREEE (reference sequence). CDR3 sequence reads: CASSLGGGSYEQYF. DNA for the CDR3: TGTGCCAGCAGCCTGGGGGGGGGAAGCTACGAGCAGTACTTC.

CDR3 nucleotide sequence: TGTGCCAGCAGTTCCTGGACAGGGAACACTGAAGCTTTCTTT. Translating gives CASSSWTGNTEAFF. The V call is TRBV11-2, the J call TRBJ1-1, with TRBD1 identical over 7 bases. The ends lost 6 bases at V and 1 base at J; junction bases unmatched: 5. Germline lookup yields CDR1 SGHAT and CDR2 FQNNGV. The length of the CDR3 is 14 residues.

The rearrangement joins TRBV4-1 to TRBJ1-1; 10 positions match TRBD1. V trimming: 4 bases; J trimming: 5 bases; junction bases outside the gene matches: 4. Germline CDR1 MGHRA, CDR2 YSYEKL. The CDR3 consists of 14 residues. The CDR3 coding sequence is TGCGCCAGCAGCCGGACGGACAGGGGGACTGAAGCTTTCTTT. Translating it yields CASSRTDRGTEAFF.

This chain connects TRBV7-3 to TRBJ1-1; D not certain. Per germline, CDR1 SGHTA and CDR2 FQGTGA. The V and J ends lost 6 bases and 1 base respectively, with 15 bases between them. CDR3 size: 15 residues. This CDR3 reads CASRQSKATNTEAFF. In DNA form, the CDR3 reads TGTGCCAGCAGGCAGTCAAAGGCGACGAACACTGAAGCTTTCTTT.

V gene TRBV28 combines with J gene TRBJ2-4; either TRBD1 or TRBD2 may fit D (6 bases each). Trimming left V 8 bases short and J 7 bases short, with 12 bases between. The length of the CDR3 is 12 residues. CDR1 is MDHEN, CDR2 SYDVKM, per germline. CDR3 sequence reads: CASDGGGNIQYF. The CDR3 region has the DNA TGTGCCAGCGACGGAGGGGGTAACATTCAGTACTTC.

This chain uses TRBV6-2 or TRBV6-3 with TRBJ1-1; D uncertain. Germline V lookup: CDR1 MNHEY, CDR2 SVGEGT. The CDR3 extends over 17 amino acids. The V and J ends lost 2 bases and 10 bases respectively, with 26 bases between them. CDR3: CASSYNPRRGYLVGAFF. The CDR3, as DNA: TGTGCCAGCAGTTACAATCCGAGGCGGGGTTATCTGGTGGGAGCTTTCTTT.

The rearrangement links TRBV7-2 to TRBJ1-2; unclear D gene. V lost 5 bases and J 2 bases, leaving 12 bases between the germline ends. CDR3 length: 14 residues. The V gene's germline CDR1 is SGHTA and CDR2 FQGNSA. Here the CDR3 DNA reads TGTGCCAGCAGCCCCTTTGAGGGAAACTATGGCTACACCTTC. Protein sequence: CASSPFEGNYGYTF.

This clone was seen a single time. The genes are TRBV6-5 and TRBJ1-5, with D hard to call. Per germline, CDR1 MNHEY and CDR2 SVGAGI. V was pared by 2 bases and J by 6 bases, with 11 bases between. This CDR3 spans 14 amino acids. The CDR3 DNA reads TGTGCCAGCAGTTACCTGGGTCTCGGTCAGCCCCAGCATTTT. Amino acids: CASSYLGLGQPQHF.

The chain recombines TRBV20-1 with TRBJ1-1, with a tentative D call TRBD1 (5 bases). CDR1 DFQATT and CDR2 SNEGSKA come from the germline V gene (reference sequence). This CDR3 has 11 amino acids. Trimming stripped 6 bases from V and 3 bases from J, with 8 bases between. The CDR3 nucleotides are TGCAGTGCCCAGGGAGACACTGAAGCTTTCTTT. It is translated as CSAQGDTEAFF.

This rearrangement joins TRBV3-1 (or the pseudogene TRBV3-2) to TRBJ2-1, with 8 nucleotides matching TRBD2. This CDR3 spans 15 amino acids. V dropped 6 bases and J dropped 3; count of bases not matched to a gene: 7. The germline V gene encodes CDR1 LGHDT and CDR2 YNNKEL (reference sequence). CDR3 in amino acids: CASRESGGSYNEQFF. DNA for the CDR3: TGTGCCAGCAGGGAAAGCGGGGGAAGCTACAATGAGCAGTTCTTC.

The chain has TRBV28 and TRBJ2-7; 7 bases match TRBD1. The CDR3 length is 15 residues. The V gene end was trimmed by 4 bases and the J gene end by 2 bases; junction bases not matched to a gene: 8. CDR1 is MDHEN and CDR2 is SYDVKM in the germline V gene. The CDR3 sequence is CASSSTTGPPYEQYF. The CDR3 bases are TGTGCCAGCAGTTCAACGACAGGGCCCCCCTACGAGCAGTACTTC.

The V call is TRBV6-5, the J call TRBJ2-7, with D maybe TRBD1 (6 bases). The length of the CDR3 is 12 residues. The V end was cut by 6 bases, the J end by 6 bases, with 12 bases between. The germline gives CDR1 MNHEY, CDR2 SVGAGI. The CDR3 DNA reads TGTGCCAGCAGCTCGACAGGAGGCGAGCAGTACTTC. Its protein product is CASSSTGGEQYF.

The chain is built from TRBV9 and TRBJ2-1; D may be TRBD2 (5 bases). Between the trimmed V and J ends, which lost 0 bases and 8 bases, there was a span of 9 bases. The CDR3 is made up of 13 amino acids. The germline gives CDR1 SGDLS, CDR2 YYNGEE. The DNA of the CDR3 is TGTGCCAGCAGCGTAGCGGGGATTGATGAGCAGTTCTTC. Residues: CASSVAGIDEQFF.

V and J are TRBV25-1 and TRBJ2-3, with D uncertain. The V and J ends lost 5 bases and 13 bases respectively, with 7 bases between them. The germline V gene has CDR1 MGHDK and CDR2 SYGVNS. The CDR3 consists of 9 residues. The CDR3 DNA follows: TGTGCCAGCAGTCCCGAGGAGTATTTT. This translates into CASSPEEYF.

The rearrangement links TRBV2 to TRBJ2-1; possibly TRBD2 for D (6 bases). V lost 6 bases and J 0 bases, leaving 6 bases between the germline ends. Germline assignment: CDR1 SNHLY and CDR2 FYNNEI. The CDR3 totals 13 residues. The chain's CDR3 is CASSGGSYNEQFF. CDR3 nucleotide sequence: TGTGCCAGCAGCGGGGGCTCCTACAATGAGCAGTTCTTC.

This chain links TRBV6-5 with TRBJ1-1; D unclear. CDR1 is MNHEY, CDR2 SVGAGI, per germline. V was cut by 9 bases and J by 9 bases, with 20 bases left in between. The CDR3 totals 13 residues. DNA for the CDR3: TGTGCCAGTAAGCCCGACCACTTAAGAAAAGCTTTCTTT. It is translated as CASKPDHLRKAFF.

V gene TRBV10-3 combines with J gene TRBJ2-2, with D tentatively TRBD1 or TRBD2 (5 bases each). Looked up from germline, CDR1 is ENHRY and CDR2 is SYGVKD. V was shortened by 4 bases and J by 6 bases, with 6 bases between the two germline ends. The CDR3 loop spans 12 amino acids. This chain's CDR3 is CAISGGAGELFF. The DNA of the CDR3 is TGTGCCATCAGTGGAGGGGCCGGGGAGCTGTTTTTT.

The chain recombines TRBV28 with TRBJ1-2; D might be TRBD1 (5 bases). Trimming took 3 bases from V and 7 from J, leaving 15 bases between them. This CDR3 region has 14 residues. Per germline, CDR1 MDHEN and CDR2 SYDVKM. CDR3 amino acids: CASSFLGRAPGYTF. The CDR3 bases are TGTGCCAGCAGTTTCCTTGGCAGGGCCCCTGGCTACACCTTC.